The clone carrying this TCR beta chain was counted once. Its matching antigen is unknown. The data derive from a study of T cells in localized non-small cell lung cancer. Overall study findings and caveats: Among blood samples, higher T cell density accompanied longer overall survival. Heterogeneity remains possible, as sequencing covered one tumor region only.

The V end was cut by 0 bases, the J end by 1 base, with 13 bases between. Germline CDR1 is SGDLS and CDR2 is YYNGEE. CDR3 length: 16 residues. Sequenced by immunoSEQ multiplex PCR; TCRdb stores in-frame clones only, minus some. This table has about 59,000 clones, about 90% appearing once. The genes are TRBV9 and TRBJ2-5; unclear D gene. This material consisted of peripheral blood, taken before any cancer treatment. This TCR was recovered from a man aged 40 to 70 with stage I squamous cell lung carcinoma. CDR3 nucleotide sequence: TGTGCCAGCAGCGTAGCACTCCCTGGGGTCCAAGAGACCCAGTACTTC. Amino acids: CASSVALPGVQETQYF.